The 16 T cell receptor beta chains presented below share a single source sample, sequenced in a study of response to subunit inactivated influenza vaccine. TCRdb reanalysed the RT-PCR reads using MiXCR and keeps one entry per CDR3 protein. The sample lists over 750,000 distinct CDR3 sequences, 20% to 25% seen once, with roughly 10% in the top ten. The source was PBMCs from blood, collected less than 6 days after vaccination. The receptors shown here come from a man aged 45-65 years who received an inactivated influenza vaccine.

The rearrangement joins TRBV30 to TRBJ1-2; no firm D call. The CDR3 is 12 residues long. CDR1 is GTSNPN, CDR2 SVGIG, per germline (reference sequence). V lost 2 bases, J lost 8 bases, and 12 bases lay in between. CDR3 coding DNA: TGTGCCTGGAGTTCCGGGGTAGGAGGCTACACCTTC. It codes for CAWSSGVGGYTF.

This clonotype was recorded a few times. This chain joins TRBV20-1 and TRBJ2-1; D is unclear. V lost 0 bases and J 5 bases, leaving 8 bases between the germline ends. Germline CDR1 is DFQATT and CDR2 is SNEGSKA (reference sequence). The CDR3 length is 13 residues. The CDR3 sequence: CSARDPSNNEQFF. The CDR3 DNA reads as TGCAGTGCTAGAGACCCATCTAACAATGAGCAGTTCTTC.

This clonotype was detected only a few times. The V call is TRBV29-1, the J call TRBJ1-4; D is unresolved. The CDR3 consists of 12 residues. Germline lookup yields CDR1 SQVTM and CDR2 ANQGSEA. The V end lost 7 bases, the J end lost 1 base, and 7 bases lay between the germline ends. The chain's CDR3 is CSARITNEKLFF. DNA for the CDR3: TGCAGCGCCAGGATAACTAATGAAAAACTGTTTTTT.

This clonotype was detected only a few times. The chain couples TRBV5-4 to TRBJ2-7; D gene ambiguous. The ends were cut back, 4 bases at V and 6 bases at J, with 14 bases in the middle. Germline lookup yields CDR1 SGHNT and CDR2 YYREEE (reference sequence). The CDR3 has 13 amino acids. The CDR3 nucleotides read TGTGCCAGCAGCCCTGGTATTGGGCTCGAGCAGTACTTC. Encoded protein: CASSPGIGLEQYF.

There are many counts of this clonotype. The chain employs TRBV11-2 and TRBJ1-1; a possible D gene is TRBD1 (5 bases). Germline V gene lookup returns CDR1 SGHAT and CDR2 FQNNGV. CDR3 length equals 13 residues. The ends were cut back, 8 bases at V and 0 bases at J, with 10 bases in the middle. The CDR3 is CASGDGLNTEAFF. The DNA for the CDR3 is TGTGCCAGCGGGGACGGATTGAACACTGAAGCTTTCTTT.

The V gene is TRBV6-6, the J gene TRBJ1-1; 7 bases agree with TRBD1. After removal of 6 bases from V and 7 bases from J, the junction contained 8 bases not matched to a gene. CDR1 and CDR2 from the germline V gene are MNHNY and SVGAGI (reference sequence). This CDR3 region has 13 residues. This CDR3 reads CASRPDRVLEAFF. CDR3 in DNA: TGTGCCAGCAGACCAGACAGGGTACTTGAAGCTTTCTTT.

This clonotype came up a few times. The V call is TRBV20-1, the J call TRBJ2-1; possibly TRBD2 for D (6 bases). V lost 3 bases, J lost 9 bases, and 12 bases lay in between. This CDR3 contains 12 residues. The germline CDR1 and CDR2 sequences are DFQATT and SNEGSKA (reference sequence). The CDR3 protein is CSARETSPEQFF. CDR3 nucleotide sequence: TGCAGTGCTAGGGAGACTAGTCCTGAGCAGTTCTTC.

The chain carries TRBV7-2 and TRBJ2-5; TRBD1 matches 8 bases. This CDR3 has 16 residues. Trimming took 2 bases from V and 7 from J; bases not matched to a gene: 12. From germline, CDR1 is SGHTA and CDR2 FQGNSA. The DNA of the CDR3 is TGTGCCAGCAGCTTACCAGGGGGCCCCAAGGTTGGGACCCAGTACTTC. Its translation: CASSLPGGPKVGTQYF.

This clonotype was seen more than once but under ten times. This rearrangement joins TRBV29-1 to TRBJ1-5, with 7 bases matching TRBD1. The germline gives CDR1 SQVTM, CDR2 ANQGSEA. The length of the CDR3 is 14 residues. V was pared by 5 bases and J by 4 bases, with 8 bases of the junction left unmatched. CDR3 sequence (DNA): TGCAGCGTTAAAGGGACAGACCCAAATCAGCCCCAGCATTTT. This encodes CSVKGTDPNQPQHF.

This clonotype was detected only a few times. The V gene is TRBV11-3, the J gene TRBJ2-5, with D maybe TRBD2 (5 bases). V lost 0 bases to trimming and J lost 4 bases, with 9 bases between them. In germline, CDR1 is SGHNT, CDR2 YENEEA. The CDR3 consists of 14 residues. CDR3 DNA sequence: TGTGCCAGCAGCTTAGATGAGGGTCCAGAGACCCAGTACTTC. It yields the protein CASSLDEGPETQYF.

This clonotype was picked up many times. The chain uses TRBV7-2 and TRBJ2-3, with a weak D call TRBD2 (6 bases). Germline CDR1 and CDR2: SGHTA and FQGNSA. The CDR3 covers 12 residues. Between the trimmed V and J ends, which lost 9 bases and 2 bases, there was a span of 9 bases. This chain's CDR3 is CASSGLTDTQYF. In DNA, the CDR3 is TGTGCCAGTAGCGGCCTCACAGATACGCAGTATTTT.

The chain has TRBV20-1 and TRBJ2-7; 9 bases fit TRBD2. Germline V gives CDR1 DFQATT, CDR2 SNEGSKA (reference sequence). This CDR3 has 12 amino acids. V shed 3 bases and J 4 bases; nucleotides not matched to a gene: 1. CDR3 nucleotide sequence: TGCAGTGCTAGTCTAGCGGGATACGAGCAGTACTTC. The encoded protein is CSASLAGYEQYF.

CDR3 in DNA: TGTGCCAGCAGTTTCGTCTTTGGGGGAGAGACCCAGTACTTC. This encodes CASSFVFGGETQYF. This rearrangement joins TRBV12-3 or TRBV12-4 to TRBJ2-5; D may match TRBD1 or TRBD2 (5 bases each). The CDR3 extends over 14 amino acids. Between the trimmed V and J ends, which lost 3 bases and 4 bases, there was a span of 12 bases.

DNA of the CDR3: TGTGCCATCAGTGAGACTTGGCAAACTAGCGGGATCGGAAATGAGCAGTTCTTC. Protein product: CAISETWQTSGIGNEQFF. This sequence joins TRBV10-3 and TRBJ2-1, with 10 nucleotides matching TRBD2. Germline CDR1 reads ENHRY; CDR2 reads SYGVKD. With V trimmed by 2 bases and J by 7 bases, 14 bases remained unmatched. This CDR3 region has 18 residues.

The chain combines TRBV6-2 or TRBV6-3 with TRBJ1-5, with 7 bases lining up with TRBD1. This CDR3 is 16 amino acids long. Germline-derived CDR1 and CDR2 are MNHEY and SVGEGT. V lost 5 bases to trimming and J lost 0 bases; unmatched junction nucleotides: 7. The CDR3 here is CASSKDRMLSNQPQHF. In DNA, the CDR3 is TGTGCCAGCAGTAAGGACAGGATGCTTAGCAATCAGCCCCAGCATTTT.

V gene TRBV9 combines with J gene TRBJ2-5, with D possibly matching TRBD1 (6 bases). This CDR3 is built from 16 residues. The V end lost 2 bases, the J end lost 2 bases, and 16 bases lay between the germline ends. Germline CDR1 and CDR2: SGDLS and YYNGEE. CDR3 amino acids: CASSVHGRTEQETQYF. As DNA, the CDR3 is TGTGCCAGCAGCGTTCACGGACGGACAGAACAAGAGACCCAGTACTTC.